These 15 T cell receptor beta chains came from one sample sequenced in a study of blood T cell repertoires in COVID-19. Libraries were prepared by immunoSEQ multiplex PCR; TCRdb keeps only in-frame clonotypes and omits some of them. This sample yields roughly 13,000 clones, of which 87% are seen a single time; 17% belongs to the top ten. The sample taken for sequencing was peripheral blood. Source of these receptors: a human donor with active COVID-19. The donor label of this sample is uncertain.

The rearrangement uses TRBV7-9 and TRBJ1-1; 8 bases line up with TRBD1. From germline, CDR1 is SEHNR and CDR2 FQNEAQ (reference sequence). With 5 bases clipped from V and 7 bases from J, the junction kept 6 bases outside the gene matches. The length of the CDR3 is 13 residues. DNA of the CDR3: TGTGCCAGCAGCCTCCAGGGGGCAGTTGAAGCTTTCTTT. Translated: CASSLQGAVEAFF.

The chain carries TRBV13 and TRBJ1-1; TRBD1 might be the D (6 bases). V lost 5 bases, J lost 2 bases, and 18 bases lay in between. Per the germline V gene, CDR1 is PRHDT and CDR2 is FYEKMQ (reference sequence). The CDR3 sequence is 16 residues long. DNA for the CDR3: TGTGCCAGCAGCCAATTTCGGACAGCTAGAAACACTGAAGCTTTCTTT. This encodes CASSQFRTARNTEAFF.

The V call is TRBV7-2, the J call TRBJ1-2; unclear D gene. The germline gives CDR1 SGHTA, CDR2 FQGNSA. V lost 0 bases, J lost 8 bases, and 13 bases lay in between. This CDR3 region has 14 residues. CDR3 sequence: CASSLATTKAGYTF. CDR3 nucleotides: TGTGCCAGCAGCTTAGCGACGACGAAAGCGGGCTACACCTTC.

This chain joins TRBV3-1 (or the pseudogene TRBV3-2) and TRBJ1-4, with 9 bases fitting TRBD1. Germline V CDR1 and CDR2: LGHDT, YNNKEL (reference sequence). CDR3 length: 16 residues. With V trimmed by 2 bases and J by 4 bases, 5 bases remained unmatched. For the CDR3, the DNA is TGTGCCAGCAGCCAACGGACAGGGGCGAATAATGAAAAACTGTTTTTT. Translating gives CASSQRTGANNEKLFF.

This clone was recorded once. The chain couples TRBV29-1 to TRBJ1-1, with 7 bases that match TRBD1. Germline V lookup: CDR1 SQVTM, CDR2 ANQGSEA. The junction had 17 bases not matched to a gene; V was cut back by 4 bases and J by 12 bases. The CDR3 consists of 14 residues. The CDR3 reads CSVAPGQTTAWSFF. The CDR3 coding sequence is TGCAGCGTTGCCCCGGGACAGACCACGGCTTGGTCTTTCTTT.

This clone was counted a single time. The junction differs from germline at one of its ends, possibly a read error. The chain uses TRBV7-3 and TRBJ2-1; 7 nucleotides agree with TRBD2. The CDR3 totals 15 residues. The germline gives CDR1 SGHTA, CDR2 FQGTGA. In nucleotides, the CDR3 is TGTGCCAGCAGCCTAACTAGCGCGACCTACAATGAGCAGTTCTTC. Its protein is CASSLTSATYNEQFF. Variable domain in full (rest from reference TRBV7-3 and TRBJ2-1): GAGVSQTPSNKVTEKGKYVELRCDPISGHTALYWYRQSLGQGPEFLIYFQGTGAADDSGLPNDRFFAVRPEGSVSTLKIQRTERGDSAVYLCASSLTSATYNEQFFGPGTRLTVL.

The chain carries TRBV11-2 and TRBJ2-7, with 8 nucleotides matching TRBD1. The CDR3 sequence is 14 residues long. The germline gives CDR1 SGHAT, CDR2 FQNNGV. The V segment lost 2 bases and the J segment 5 bases; nucleotides outside the gene matches: 5. This CDR3 is CASSLSGTGHEQYF. CDR3 coding DNA: TGTGCCAGCAGCTTATCCGGGACAGGTCACGAGCAGTACTTC.

The chain recombines TRBV7-3 with TRBJ1-1; 10 bases align to TRBD1. Per the germline V gene, CDR1 is SGHTA and CDR2 is FQGTGA. The ends lost 5 bases at V and 0 bases at J; junction bases unmatched: 12. The CDR3 extends over 18 amino acids. The DNA for the CDR3 is TGTGCCAGCAGCCTGCGGTCCGGGACAGGGGCCTTGAACACTGAAGCTTTCTTT. Encoded protein: CASSLRSGTGALNTEAFF.

This clone was seen a handful of times. The J gene is TRBJ1-2, the V gene TRBV7-9; D is unclear. CDR3 length equals 13 residues. V shed 5 bases and J shed 1 base, with 8 bases lying between them. From germline, CDR1 is SEHNR and CDR2 FQNEAQ (reference sequence). CDR3 nucleotides: TGTGCCAGCAGCCCCGCCAGTAACTATGGCTACACCTTC. This codes for CASSPASNYGYTF.

The rearrangement links TRBV5-1 to TRBJ2-5, with 7 bases aligning to TRBD2. The CDR3 runs 14 residues. V lost 3 bases, J lost 2 bases, and 4 bases stayed unmatched. The germline CDR1 and CDR2 sequences are SGHRS and YFSETQ. CDR3 region: CASSSGTTQETQYF. The CDR3 DNA follows: TGCGCCAGCAGCTCCGGGACTACGCAAGAGACCCAGTACTTC.

CDR3 DNA sequence: TGTGCCAGCAGCGGACTAGCGGGAGCGCTATACGAGCAGTACTTC. As protein: CASSGLAGALYEQYF. This chain uses TRBV6-5 with TRBJ2-7, with 13 bases identical to TRBD2. This CDR3 spans 15 amino acids. Germline CDR1 MNHEY, CDR2 SVGAGI. J gave up 4 bases and V 6 bases, and 6 bases lay outside the gene matches.

The chain combines TRBV7-9 with TRBJ2-2; maybe TRBD1 (7 bases). The germline gives CDR1 SEHNR, CDR2 FQNEAQ (reference sequence). The CDR3 extends over 15 amino acids. Trimming removed 5 bases from V and 4 bases from J, with 14 bases in between. The CDR3 here is CASSPPQGGTGELFF. The CDR3 bases are TGTGCCAGCAGCCCCCCCCAGGGGGGCACCGGGGAGCTGTTTTTT.

CDR3 loop: CAIRGDRVISGANVLTF. In DNA form, the CDR3 reads TGTGCCATCAGGGGGGACAGGGTAATCTCTGGGGCCAACGTCCTGACTTTC. The chain recombines TRBV10-3 with TRBJ2-6; 9 positions match TRBD1. Germline V CDR1 and CDR2: ENHRY, SYGVKD. This CDR3 is 17 amino acids long. V gave up 6 bases and J gave up 0 bases; unmatched junction bases: 6.

The rearrangement uses TRBV6-4 and TRBJ2-2; TRBD2 might be the D (5 bases). The CDR3 spans 13 residues. V lost 3 bases, J lost 4 bases, and 6 bases lay in between. Germline CDR1 MRHNA, CDR2 SNTAGT. In DNA, the CDR3 is TGTGCCAGCAGTGAGGCGGGCACCGGGGAGCTGTTTTTT. It codes for CASSEAGTGELFF.

The V and J genes are TRBV12-3 or TRBV12-4 and TRBJ1-3; D unclear. This CDR3 has 13 residues. The V and J ends lost 7 bases and 0 bases respectively, with 7 bases between them. The CDR3, as DNA: TGTGCCAGCACTAGGAACTCTGGAAACACCATATATTTT. Translated: CASTRNSGNTIYF.